This TCR beta chain was recovered during a study of T cells in Graves' hyperthyroidism and ophthalmopathy. Broader study findings: Ophthalmopathy, as predicted by the model, came a median roughly 6.5 months after the prediction.

This clonotype was observed a few times. Antigen: not known. Reasons for excluding patients were uncontrolled infection, other autoimmune disease, pregnancy or lactation. PBMCs came from more than 9.5 ml fresh peripheral blood. V was trimmed by 3 bases and J by 9 bases, leaving 9 bases between them. The CDR3 has 12 amino acids. RNA transcripts served as the template for amplifying TCR beta CDR3 regions. When the TCR CDR3 underwent first-round RT-PCR, the HTBI primer set was used. TCRdb independently ran MiXCR on the multiplex PCR reads; one entry per CDR3 protein. The data contain about 640,000 distinct CDR3 sequences, 20% of them singletons.

The chain joins TRBV12-3 or TRBV12-4 to TRBJ2-1; D gene unclear. Sequences were obtained from blood. The sequence came from a man younger than 40 with Graves' ophthalmopathy. The CDR3, as DNA: TGTGCCAGCAGTTTTGGGGTTTTTGAGCAGTTCTTC. Protein sequence: CASSFGVFEQFF.